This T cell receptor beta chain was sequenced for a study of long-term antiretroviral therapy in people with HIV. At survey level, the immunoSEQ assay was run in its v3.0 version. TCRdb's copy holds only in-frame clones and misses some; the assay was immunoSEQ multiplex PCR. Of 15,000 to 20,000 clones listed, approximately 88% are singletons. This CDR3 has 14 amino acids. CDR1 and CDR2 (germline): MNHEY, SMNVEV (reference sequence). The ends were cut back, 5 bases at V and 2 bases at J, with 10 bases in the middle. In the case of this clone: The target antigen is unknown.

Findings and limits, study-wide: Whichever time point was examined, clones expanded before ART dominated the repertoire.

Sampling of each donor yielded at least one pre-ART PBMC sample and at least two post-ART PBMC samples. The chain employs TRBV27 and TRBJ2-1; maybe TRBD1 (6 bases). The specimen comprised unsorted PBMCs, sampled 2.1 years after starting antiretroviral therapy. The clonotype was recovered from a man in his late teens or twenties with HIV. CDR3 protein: CASSVTGAYNEQFF. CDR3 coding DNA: TGTGCCAGCAGTGTGACAGGAGCCTACAATGAGCAGTTCTTC.